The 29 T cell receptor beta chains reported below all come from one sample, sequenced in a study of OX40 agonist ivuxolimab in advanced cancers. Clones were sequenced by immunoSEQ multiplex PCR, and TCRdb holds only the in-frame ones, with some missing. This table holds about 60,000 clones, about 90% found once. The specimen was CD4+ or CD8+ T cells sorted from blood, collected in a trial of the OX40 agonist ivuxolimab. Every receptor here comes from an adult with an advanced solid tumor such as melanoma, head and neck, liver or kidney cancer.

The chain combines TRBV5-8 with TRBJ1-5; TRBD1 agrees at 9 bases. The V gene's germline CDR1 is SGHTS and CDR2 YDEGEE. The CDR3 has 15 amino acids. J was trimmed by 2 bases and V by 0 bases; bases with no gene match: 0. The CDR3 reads CASSLGTGGNQPQHF. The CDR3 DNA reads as TGTGCCAGCAGCTTGGGGACAGGGGGCAATCAGCCCCAGCATTTT. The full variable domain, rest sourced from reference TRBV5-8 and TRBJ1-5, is EAGVTQSPTHLIKTRGQQATLRCSPISGHTSVYWYQQALGLGLQFLLWYDEGEERNRGNFPPRFSGRQFPNYSSELNVNALELEDSALYLCASSLGTGGNQPQHFGDGTRLSIL.

In nucleotides, the CDR3 is TGTGCCAGCAGTTCCTACGAGCAGTACTTC. Residues: CASSSYEQYF. This chain connects TRBV2 to TRBJ2-7; D is undetermined. The CDR3 totals 10 residues. In germline, CDR1 is SNHLY, CDR2 FYNNEI. Trimming took 5 bases from V and 1 from J, leaving 0 bases between them.

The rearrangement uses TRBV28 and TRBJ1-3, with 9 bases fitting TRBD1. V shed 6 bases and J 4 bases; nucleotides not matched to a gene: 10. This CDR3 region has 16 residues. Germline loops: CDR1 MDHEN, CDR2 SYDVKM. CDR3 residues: CASSWGGTGMGNTIYF. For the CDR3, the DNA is TGTGCCAGCAGCTGGGGGGGGACAGGGATGGGAAACACCATATATTTT. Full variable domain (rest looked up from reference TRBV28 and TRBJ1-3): DVKVTQSSRYLVKRTGEKVFLECVQDMDHENMFWYRQDPGLGLRLIYFSYDVKMKEKGDIPEGYSVSREKKERFSLILESASTNQTSMYLCASSWGGTGMGNTIYFGEGSWLTVV.

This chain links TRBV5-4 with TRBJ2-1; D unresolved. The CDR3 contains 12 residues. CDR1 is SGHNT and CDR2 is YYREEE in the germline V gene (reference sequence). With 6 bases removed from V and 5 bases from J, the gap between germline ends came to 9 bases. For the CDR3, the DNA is TGTGCCAGCATCGCCCGGAACAATGAGCAGTTCTTC. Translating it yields CASIARNNEQFF.

CDR3 loop: CASISTESGQETQYF. CDR3 nucleotide sequence: TGTGCCAGCATATCCACGGAAAGTGGGCAAGAGACCCAGTACTTC. The rearrangement joins TRBV2 to TRBJ2-5; D ambiguous. V dropped 7 bases and J dropped 2 bases, with 17 bases sitting between them. Germline loops: CDR1 SNHLY, CDR2 FYNNEI. The CDR3 runs to 15 residues.

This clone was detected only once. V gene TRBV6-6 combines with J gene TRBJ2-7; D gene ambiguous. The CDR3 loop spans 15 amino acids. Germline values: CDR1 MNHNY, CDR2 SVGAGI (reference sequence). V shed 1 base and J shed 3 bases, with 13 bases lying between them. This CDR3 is CASSYFPEGGYEQYF. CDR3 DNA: TGTGCCAGCAGTTACTTTCCCGAAGGTGGCTACGAGCAGTACTTC.

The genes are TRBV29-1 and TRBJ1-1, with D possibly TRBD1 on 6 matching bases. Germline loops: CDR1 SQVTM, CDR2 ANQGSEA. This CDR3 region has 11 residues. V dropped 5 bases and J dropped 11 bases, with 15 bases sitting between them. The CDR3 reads CSVKGGPRAFF. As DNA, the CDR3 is TGCAGCGTTAAAGGGGGACCACGGGCTTTCTTT.

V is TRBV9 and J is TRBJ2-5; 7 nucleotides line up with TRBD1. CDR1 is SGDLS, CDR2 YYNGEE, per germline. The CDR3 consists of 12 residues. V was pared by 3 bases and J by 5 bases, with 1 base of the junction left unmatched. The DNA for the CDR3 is TGTGCCAGCAGCGGGACAGGCGAGACCCAGTACTTC. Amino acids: CASSGTGETQYF.

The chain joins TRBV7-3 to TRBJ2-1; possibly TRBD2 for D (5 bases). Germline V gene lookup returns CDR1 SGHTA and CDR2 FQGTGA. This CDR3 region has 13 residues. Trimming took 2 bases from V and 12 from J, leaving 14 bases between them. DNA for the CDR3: TGTGCCAGCAGCTTATCTTCCGACTACCTGCAGTTCTTC. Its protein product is CASSLSSDYLQFF.

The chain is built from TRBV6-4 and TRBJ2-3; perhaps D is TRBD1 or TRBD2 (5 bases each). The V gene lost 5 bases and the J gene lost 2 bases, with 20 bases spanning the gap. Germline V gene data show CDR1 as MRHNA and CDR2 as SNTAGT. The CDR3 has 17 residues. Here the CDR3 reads CASSRAVGEISTDTQYF. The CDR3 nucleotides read TGTGCCAGCAGTCGGGCGGTAGGGGAGATCTCCACAGATACGCAGTATTTT.

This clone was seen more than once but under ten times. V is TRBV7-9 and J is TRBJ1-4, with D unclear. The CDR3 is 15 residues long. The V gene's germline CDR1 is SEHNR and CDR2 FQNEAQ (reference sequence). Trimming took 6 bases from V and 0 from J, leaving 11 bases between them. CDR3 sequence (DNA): TGTGCCAGCAGTTGGGTATCCTCAACTAATGAAAAACTGTTTTTT. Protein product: CASSWVSSTNEKLFF.

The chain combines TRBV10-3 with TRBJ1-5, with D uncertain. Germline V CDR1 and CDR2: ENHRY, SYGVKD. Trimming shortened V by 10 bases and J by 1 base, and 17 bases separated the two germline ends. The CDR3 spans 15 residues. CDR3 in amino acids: CATQRHLGSNQPQHF. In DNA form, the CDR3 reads TGTGCCACCCAGAGACACCTAGGGAGCAATCAGCCCCAGCATTTT.

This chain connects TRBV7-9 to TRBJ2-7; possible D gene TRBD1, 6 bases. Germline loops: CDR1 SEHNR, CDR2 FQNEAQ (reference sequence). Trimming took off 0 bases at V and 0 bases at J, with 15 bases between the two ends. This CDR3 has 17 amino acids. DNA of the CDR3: TGTGCCAGCAGCTTAGCGGGGCAGGGGACGAGCTCCTACGAGCAGTACTTC. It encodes CASSLAGQGTSSYEQYF.

The DNA for the CDR3 is TGTGCCAGCTACACTGCGGGAGCTGGAAACACCATATATTTT. Encoded protein: CASYTAGAGNTIYF. The chain employs TRBV5-4 and TRBJ1-3; D unclear. This CDR3 has 14 amino acids. Deletions cut 7 bases from V and 2 bases from J, with 13 bases between. Germline assignment: CDR1 SGHNT and CDR2 YYREEE (reference sequence).

Here the CDR3 reads CASRDLVGGLYEQYF. Here the CDR3 DNA reads TGCGCCAGCAGGGATCTAGTGGGGGGCCTCTACGAGCAGTACTTC. V gene TRBV4-1 combines with J gene TRBJ2-5; D is perhaps TRBD1 or TRBD2 (6 bases each). The J call is uncertain, as TRBJ2-7 better fits the DNA end. Looked up from germline, CDR1 is MGHRA and CDR2 is YSYEKL. This CDR3 has 15 amino acids.

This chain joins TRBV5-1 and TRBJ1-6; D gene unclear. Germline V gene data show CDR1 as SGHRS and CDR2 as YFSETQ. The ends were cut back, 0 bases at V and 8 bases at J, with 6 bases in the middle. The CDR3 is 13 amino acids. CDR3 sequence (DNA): TGCGCCAGCAGCTTGGACAGTTATTCACCCCTCCACTTT. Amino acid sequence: CASSLDSYSPLHF.

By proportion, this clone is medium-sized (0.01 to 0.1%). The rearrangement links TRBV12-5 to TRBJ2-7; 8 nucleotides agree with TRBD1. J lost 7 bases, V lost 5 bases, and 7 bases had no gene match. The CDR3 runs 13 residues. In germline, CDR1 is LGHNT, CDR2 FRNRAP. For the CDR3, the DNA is TGTGCTAGTGGTCCCTGGACAGGGCGGGAGCAGTACTTC. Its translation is CASGPWTGREQYF. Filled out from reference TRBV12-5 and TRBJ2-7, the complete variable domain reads DARVTQTPRHKVTEMGQEVTMRCQPILGHNTVFWYRQTMMQGLELLAYFRNRAPLDDSGMPKDRFSAEMPDATLATLKIQPSEPRDSAVYFCASGPWTGREQYFGPGTRLTVT.

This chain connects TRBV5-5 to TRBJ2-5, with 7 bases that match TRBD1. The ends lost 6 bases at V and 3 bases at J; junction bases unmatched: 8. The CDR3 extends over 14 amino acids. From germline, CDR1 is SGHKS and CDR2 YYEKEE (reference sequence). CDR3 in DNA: TGTGCCAGCACCCGAGGGGGCCGAGAAGAGACCCAGTACTTC. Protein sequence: CASTRGGREETQYF. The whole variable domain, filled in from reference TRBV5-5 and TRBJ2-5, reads DAGVTQSPTHLIKTRGQQVTLRCSPISGHKSVSWYQQVLGQGPQFIFQYYEKEERGRGNFPDRFSARQFPNYSSELNVNALLLGDSALYLCASTRGGREETQYFGPGTRLLVL.

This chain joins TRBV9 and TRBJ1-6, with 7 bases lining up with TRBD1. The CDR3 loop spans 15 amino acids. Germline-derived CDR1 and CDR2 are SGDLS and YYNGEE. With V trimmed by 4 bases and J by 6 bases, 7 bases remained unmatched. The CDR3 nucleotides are TGTGCCAGCAGCCTAGAGACAGGGCTTAATTCACCCCTCCACTTT. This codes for CASSLETGLNSPLHF.

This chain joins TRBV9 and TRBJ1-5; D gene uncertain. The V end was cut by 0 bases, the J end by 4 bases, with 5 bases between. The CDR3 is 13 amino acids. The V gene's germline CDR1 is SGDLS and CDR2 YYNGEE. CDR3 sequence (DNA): TGTGCCAGCAGCGTAGGGAGAAATCAGCCCCAGCATTTT. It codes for CASSVGRNQPQHF.

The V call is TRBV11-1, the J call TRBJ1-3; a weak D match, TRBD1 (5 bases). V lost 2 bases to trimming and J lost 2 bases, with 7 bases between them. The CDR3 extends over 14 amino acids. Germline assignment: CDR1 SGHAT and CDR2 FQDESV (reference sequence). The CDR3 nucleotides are TGTGCCAGCAGCTTACCGACAGCTGGAAACACCATATATTTT. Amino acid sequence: CASSLPTAGNTIYF.

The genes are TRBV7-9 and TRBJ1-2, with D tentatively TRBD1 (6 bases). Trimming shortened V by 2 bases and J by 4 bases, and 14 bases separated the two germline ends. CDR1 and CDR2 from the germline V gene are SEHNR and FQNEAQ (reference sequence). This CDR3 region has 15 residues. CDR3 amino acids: CASSLFGRGTYGYTF. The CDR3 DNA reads TGTGCCAGCAGCTTATTTGGCAGGGGTACCTATGGCTACACCTTC.

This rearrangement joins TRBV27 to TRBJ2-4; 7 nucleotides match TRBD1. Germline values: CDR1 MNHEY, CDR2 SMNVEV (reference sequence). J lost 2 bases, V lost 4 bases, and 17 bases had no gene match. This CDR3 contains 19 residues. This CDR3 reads CASSWGPQQGMGTKNIQYF. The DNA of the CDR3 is TGTGCCAGCAGTTGGGGGCCCCAACAGGGGATGGGAACCAAAAACATTCAGTACTTC.

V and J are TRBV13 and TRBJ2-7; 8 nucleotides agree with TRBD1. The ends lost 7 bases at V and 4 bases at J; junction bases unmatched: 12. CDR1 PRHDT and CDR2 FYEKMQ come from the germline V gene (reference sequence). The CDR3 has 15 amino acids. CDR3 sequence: CASTPRRGLVYEQYF. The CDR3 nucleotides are TGTGCCAGCACCCCCCGCAGGGGGCTAGTATACGAGCAGTACTTC.

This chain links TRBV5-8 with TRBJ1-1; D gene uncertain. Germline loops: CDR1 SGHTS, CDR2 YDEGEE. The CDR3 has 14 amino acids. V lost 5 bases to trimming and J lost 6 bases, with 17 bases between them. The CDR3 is CASRVISVLAEAFF. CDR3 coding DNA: TGTGCCAGCAGGGTTATATCGGTTTTGGCTGAAGCTTTCTTT.

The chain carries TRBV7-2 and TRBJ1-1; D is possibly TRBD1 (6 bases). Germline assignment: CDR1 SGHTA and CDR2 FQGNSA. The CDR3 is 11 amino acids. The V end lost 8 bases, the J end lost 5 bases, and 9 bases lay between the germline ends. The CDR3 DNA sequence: TGTGCCAGCCTTAGGGGGACTGAAGCTTTCTTT. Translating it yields CASLRGTEAFF.

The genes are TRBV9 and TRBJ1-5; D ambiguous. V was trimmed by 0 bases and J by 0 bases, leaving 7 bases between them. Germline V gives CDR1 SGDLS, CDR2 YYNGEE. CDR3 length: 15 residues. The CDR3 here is CASSVDGLSNQPQHF. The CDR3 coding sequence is TGTGCCAGCAGCGTAGACGGGCTTAGCAATCAGCCCCAGCATTTT.

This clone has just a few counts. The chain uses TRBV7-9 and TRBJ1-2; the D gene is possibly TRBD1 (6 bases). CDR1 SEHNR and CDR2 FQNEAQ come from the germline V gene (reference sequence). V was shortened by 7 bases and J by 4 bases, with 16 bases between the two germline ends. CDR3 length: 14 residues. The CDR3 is CASNLLQGGYGYTF. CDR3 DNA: TGTGCCAGCAACCTCCTACAGGGTGGCTATGGCTACACCTTC. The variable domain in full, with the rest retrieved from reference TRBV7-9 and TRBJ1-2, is DTGVSQNPRHKITKRGQNVTFRCDPISEHNRLYWYRQTLGQGPEFLTYFQNEAQLEKSRLLSDRFSAERPKGSFSTLEIQRTEQGDSAMYLCASNLLQGGYGYTFGSGTRLTVV.

The CDR3 nucleotides are TGTGCCAGCAGCTTCCCTCCTAGCGGGGAGACAGATACGCAGTATTTT. Translating it yields CASSFPPSGETDTQYF. The chain has TRBV11-1 and TRBJ2-3; 9 bases agree with TRBD2. CDR1 and CDR2 from the germline V gene are SGHAT and FQDESV (reference sequence). After removal of 3 bases from V and 3 bases from J, the junction contained 7 bases not matched to a gene. There are 16 residues in the CDR3.